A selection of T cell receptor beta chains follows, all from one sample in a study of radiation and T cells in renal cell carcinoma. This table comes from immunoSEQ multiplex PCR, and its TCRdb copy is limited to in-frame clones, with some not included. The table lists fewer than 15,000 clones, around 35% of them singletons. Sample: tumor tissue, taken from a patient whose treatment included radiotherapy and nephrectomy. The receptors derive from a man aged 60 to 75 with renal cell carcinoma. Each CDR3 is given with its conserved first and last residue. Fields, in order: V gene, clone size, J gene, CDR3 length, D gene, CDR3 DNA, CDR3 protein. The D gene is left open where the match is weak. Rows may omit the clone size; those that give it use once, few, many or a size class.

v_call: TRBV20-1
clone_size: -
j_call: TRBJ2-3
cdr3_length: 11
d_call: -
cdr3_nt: TGCAGTGCTCCGGACGGAGATACGCAGTATTTT
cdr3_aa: CSAPDGDTQYF

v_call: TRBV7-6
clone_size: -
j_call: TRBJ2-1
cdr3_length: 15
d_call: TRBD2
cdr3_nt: TGTGCCAGCAGCCCAGCTAGCGGGGGGGCTAATGAGCAGTTCTTC
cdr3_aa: CASSPASGGANEQFF

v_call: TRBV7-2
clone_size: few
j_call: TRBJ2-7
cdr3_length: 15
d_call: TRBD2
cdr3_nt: TGTGCCAGCAGCCAGGGACTAGCGGGGTTCTACGAGCAGTACTTC
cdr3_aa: CASSQGLAGFYEQYF

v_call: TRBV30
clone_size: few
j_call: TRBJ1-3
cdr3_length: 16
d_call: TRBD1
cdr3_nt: TGTGCCTGGAATTCTGGTGGGACAGGGTTAGGAAACACCATATATTTT
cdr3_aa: CAWNSGGTGLGNTIYF

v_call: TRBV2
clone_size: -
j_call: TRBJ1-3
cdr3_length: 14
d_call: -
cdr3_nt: TGTGCCAGCACGAGGGATAGCTCTGGAAACACCATATATTTT
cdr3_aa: CASTRDSSGNTIYF

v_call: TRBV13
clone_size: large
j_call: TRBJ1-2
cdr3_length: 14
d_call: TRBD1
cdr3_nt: TGTGCCAGCAGCACCGGGACAGGGGTTCGTGGCTACACCTTC
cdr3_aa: CASSTGTGVRGYTF

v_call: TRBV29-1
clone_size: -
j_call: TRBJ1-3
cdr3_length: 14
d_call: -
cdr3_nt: TGCAGCGTTAGGAGGGGGGACTCTGGAAACACCATATATTTT
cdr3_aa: CSVRRGDSGNTIYF

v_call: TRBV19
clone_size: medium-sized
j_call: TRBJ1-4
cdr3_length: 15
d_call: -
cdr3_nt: TGTGCCAGTAGCTCTGTTGGGGGCCTTAATGAAAAACTGTTTTTT
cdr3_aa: CASSSVGGLNEKLFF

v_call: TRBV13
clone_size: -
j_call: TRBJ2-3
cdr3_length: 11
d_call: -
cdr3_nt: TGTGCCAGCAGCGAAACAGATACGCAGTATTTT
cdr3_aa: CASSETDTQYF

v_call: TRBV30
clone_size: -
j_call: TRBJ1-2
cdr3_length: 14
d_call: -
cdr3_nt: TGTGCCTGGAGCTCTCCAGGGCGAGGAGAAGGCTACACCTTC
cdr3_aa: CAWSSPGRGEGYTF

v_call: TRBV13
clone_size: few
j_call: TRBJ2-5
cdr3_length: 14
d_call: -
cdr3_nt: TGTGCCAGCAGCGCCCAGCTAAACCAAGAGACCCAGTACTTC
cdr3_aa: CASSAQLNQETQYF